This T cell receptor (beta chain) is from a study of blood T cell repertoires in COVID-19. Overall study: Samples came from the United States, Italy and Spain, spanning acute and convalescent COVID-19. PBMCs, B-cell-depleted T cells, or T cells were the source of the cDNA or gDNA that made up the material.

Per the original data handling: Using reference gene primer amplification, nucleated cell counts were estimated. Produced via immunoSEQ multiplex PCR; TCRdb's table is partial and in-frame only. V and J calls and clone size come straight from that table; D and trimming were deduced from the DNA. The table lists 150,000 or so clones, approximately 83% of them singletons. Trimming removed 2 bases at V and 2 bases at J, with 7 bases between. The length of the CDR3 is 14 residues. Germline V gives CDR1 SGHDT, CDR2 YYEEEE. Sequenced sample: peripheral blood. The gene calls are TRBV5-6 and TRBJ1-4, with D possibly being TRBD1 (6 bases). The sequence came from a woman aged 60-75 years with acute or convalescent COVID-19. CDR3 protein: CASSLQGTNEKLFF. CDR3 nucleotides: TGTGCCAGCAGCTTACAGGGTACTAATGAAAAACTGTTTTTT.